The rows below give T cell receptor beta chains drawn from one sample of a study of blood T cell repertoires in COVID-19. Clones were sequenced by immunoSEQ multiplex PCR, and TCRdb holds only the in-frame ones, with some missing. In the table there are 100,000 to 150,000 clones, about 83% of which are singletons. The sample comprised peripheral blood. The receptors were sampled from a man older than 75 with active or convalescent COVID-19. Each CDR3 is given with its conserved first and last residue. A D gene is named only where the DNA matches it firmly. For some rows the clone size is stated as once, few or many, or as a class when expanded; others skip it.

clone_size	v_call	d_call	j_call	cdr3_nt	cdr3_aa
NA	TRBV19	NA	TRBJ1-2	TGTGCCAGTATCCTCGGCGGTAATGTAGGCTATGGCTACACCTTC	CASILGGNVGYGYTF
NA	TRBV27	NA	TRBJ1-2	TGTGCCAGCAGTTTATCGAGGGAAGGTTATGGCTACACCTTC	CASSLSREGYGYTF
NA	TRBV10-3	TRBD1	TRBJ2-7	TGTGCCTCCGATGAGCGGCAGGGGGCGGGCCCCGAGCAGTACTTC	CASDERQGAGPEQYF
NA	TRBV28	NA	TRBJ1-5	TGTGCCAGCAGTTTTCGACAGAACTATAGCAATCAGCCCCAGCATTTT	CASSFRQNYSNQPQHF
NA	TRBV7-2	TRBD2	TRBJ2-3	TGTGCCAGCAGCAGGATTAGCGGGGGCGTTAGCACAGATACGCAGTATTTT	CASSRISGGVSTDTQYF
few	TRBV19	NA	TRBJ1-4	TGTGCCAGTAGTATTGGAGTTCGGGAAAAACTGTTTTTT	CASSIGVREKLFF
NA	TRBV25-1	TRBD1	TRBJ1-6	TGTGCCAGCAGTGAACAGGACAGGGGAAATTCACCCCTCCACTTT	CASSEQDRGNSPLHF
NA	TRBV6-5	NA	TRBJ1-5	TGTGCCAGCAGTTACTCAGCCGCTCGGCCCCAGCATTTT	CASSYSAARPQHF
NA	TRBV29-1	NA	TRBJ1-1	TGCAGCGTTGGAGGGGCGCAGACAGGTGCGAACACTGAAGCTTTCTTT	CSVGGAQTGANTEAFF
NA	TRBV18	NA	TRBJ1-2	TGTGCCAGCTCACCAGGGCAGAACTATGGCTACACCTTC	CASSPGQNYGYTF